Detailed here is one TCR beta chain. Original processing notes: Nucleated cell counts were estimated from reference gene primer amplification. Using immunoSEQ multiplex PCR, the repertoire was profiled, and TCRdb retains in-frame clones only, with some absent. V, J and clone size were drawn from that table, and D and trimming were deduced from the DNA. The table has about 100,000 clones, 85% seen once; the top ten hold approximately 2%. The data were taken from a study of blood T cell repertoires in COVID-19. At the level of the study: Acute-phase and convalescent COVID-19 samples originated in the United States, Italy and Spain. The cDNA or gDNA used as material had been derived from T cells, B-cell-depleted T cells, or PBMCs.

The CDR3 totals 14 residues. Input material: peripheral blood. This TCR was recovered from a woman aged 70-85 years with active or convalescent COVID-19. This chain connects TRBV21-1 to TRBJ1-4. TRBV21-1 is noted as a pseudogene. CDR3 DNA sequence: TGTGCCAGCAGGGGGGGACCCTATAATGAAAAACTGTTTTTT. It encodes CASRGGPYNEKLFF.